This TCR beta chain was retrieved from a study of T cell responses to AZD1222 COVID-19 vaccine. Profiling relied on immunoSEQ multiplex PCR, and the TCRdb table lists in-frame clones only, not all of them. The table records 65,000 to 90,000 clones, around 89% of them present only once. Of note for this clone: What it binds is not known.

The CDR3 runs 12 residues. The V gene lost 4 bases and the J gene lost 2 bases, with 5 bases spanning the gap. Study conclusions and caveats: After two AZD1222 doses, spike-specific TCR breadth and depth rose versus day 0.

This specimen was peripheral blood, taken on day 0 of AZD1222 vaccination. V gene TRBV12-3 or TRBV12-4 combines with J gene TRBJ1-2; D unclear. This TCR was recovered from an adult in good health. The CDR3 spells CASSYENYGYTF. The CDR3 nucleotides are TGTGCCAGCAGTTATGAGAACTATGGCTACACCTTC.